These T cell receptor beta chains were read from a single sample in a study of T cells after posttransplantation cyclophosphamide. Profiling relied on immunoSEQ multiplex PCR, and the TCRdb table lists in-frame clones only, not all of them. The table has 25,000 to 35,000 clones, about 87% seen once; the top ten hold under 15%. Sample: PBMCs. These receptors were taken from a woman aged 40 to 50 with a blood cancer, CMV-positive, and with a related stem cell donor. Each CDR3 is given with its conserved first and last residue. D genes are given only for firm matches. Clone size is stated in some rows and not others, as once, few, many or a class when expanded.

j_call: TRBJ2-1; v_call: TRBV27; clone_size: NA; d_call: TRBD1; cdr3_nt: TGTGCCAGCAGATCACTCCGGGACAGGGCCTACAATGAGCAGTTCTTC; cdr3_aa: CASRSLRDRAYNEQFF
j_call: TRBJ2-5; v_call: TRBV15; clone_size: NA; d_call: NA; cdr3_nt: TGTGCCACCAGCAGGAGGGGGGGGGCTGGTGGGGAGACCCAGTACTTC; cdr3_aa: CATSRRGGAGGETQYF
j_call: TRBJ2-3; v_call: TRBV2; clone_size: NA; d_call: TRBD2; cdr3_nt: TGTGCCAGCAAGGGGACTAGCGGGGGGGCTTTT; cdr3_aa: CASKGTSGGAF
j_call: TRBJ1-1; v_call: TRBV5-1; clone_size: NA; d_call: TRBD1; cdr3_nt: TGCGCCAGCAGCTCAGGGGGGAGGAACACTGAAGCTTTCTTT; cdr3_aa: CASSSGGRNTEAFF
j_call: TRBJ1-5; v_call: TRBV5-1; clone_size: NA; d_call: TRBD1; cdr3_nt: TGCGCCAGCAGCCCGGTGGGCACAGGGGGCATTGCGAATCAGCCCCAGCATTTT; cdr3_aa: CASSPVGTGGIANQPQHF
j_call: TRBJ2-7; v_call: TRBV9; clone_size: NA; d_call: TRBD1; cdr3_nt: TGTGCCAGCAGCGTAGGAGCCGACCTACGGACAGGTTCCTACGAGCAGTACTTC; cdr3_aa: CASSVGADLRTGSYEQYF
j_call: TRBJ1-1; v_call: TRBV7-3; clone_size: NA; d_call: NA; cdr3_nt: TGTGCCAGCAGCTTAAATCCGATTTCAGAGGGAAACACTGAAGCTTTCTTT; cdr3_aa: CASSLNPISEGNTEAFF
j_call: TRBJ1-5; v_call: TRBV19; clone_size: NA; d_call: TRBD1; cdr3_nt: TGTGCCAGTAGTACGACAGGGAGCAATCAGCCCCAGCATTTT; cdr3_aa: CASSTTGSNQPQHF
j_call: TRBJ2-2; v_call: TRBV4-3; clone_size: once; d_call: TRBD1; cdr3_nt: TGCGCCAGCAGCCAGGGGGACAGGGAATCCGGGGAGCTGTTTTTT; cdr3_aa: CASSQGDRESGELFF
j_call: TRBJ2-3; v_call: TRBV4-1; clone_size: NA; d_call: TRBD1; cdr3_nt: TGCGCCAGCAGCCAAGTGACGCAGGGGGCAGCAGATACGCAGTATTTT; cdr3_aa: CASSQVTQGAADTQYF
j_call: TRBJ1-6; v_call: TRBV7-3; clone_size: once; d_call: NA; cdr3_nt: TGTGCCAGCAGCTCGGGGGGCGGGGTCGGTTCACCCCTCCACTTT; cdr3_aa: CASSSGGGVGSPLHF
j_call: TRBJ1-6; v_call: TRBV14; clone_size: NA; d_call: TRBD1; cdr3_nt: TGTGCCAGCAGCCAAGACCCCAGGGGGCGGTCACCCCTCCACTTT; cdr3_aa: CASSQDPRGRSPLHF
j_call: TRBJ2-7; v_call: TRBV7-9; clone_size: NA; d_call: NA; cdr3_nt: TGTGCCAGCAGCTTAGCCGGGTCCTCCTACGAGCAGTACTTC; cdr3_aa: CASSLAGSSYEQYF
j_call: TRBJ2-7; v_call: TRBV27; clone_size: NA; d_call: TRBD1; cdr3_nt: TGTGCCAGCAGTAGGGACAGTTCCTACGAGCAGTACTTC; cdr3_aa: CASSRDSSYEQYF
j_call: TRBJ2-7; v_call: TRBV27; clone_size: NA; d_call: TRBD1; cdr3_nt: TGTGCCAGCAGTCGCGGACAGGGGAGATCCTACGAGCAGTACTTC; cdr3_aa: CASSRGQGRSYEQYF
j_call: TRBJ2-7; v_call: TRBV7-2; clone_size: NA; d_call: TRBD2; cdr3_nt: TGTGCCAGCAGCTACATGGGGGGGGTACCCGAGCAGTACTTC; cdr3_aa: CASSYMGGVPEQYF
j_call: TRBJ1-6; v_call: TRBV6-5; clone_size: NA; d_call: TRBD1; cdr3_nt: TGTGCCAGCAGTTCCGGGACAGGGGTAGATTCACCCCTCCACTTT; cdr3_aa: CASSSGTGVDSPLHF
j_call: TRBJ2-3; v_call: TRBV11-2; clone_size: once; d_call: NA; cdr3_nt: TGTGCCAGCAGCTTAGACTCGGGGGGCACAGATACGCAGTATTTT; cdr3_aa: CASSLDSGGTDTQYF
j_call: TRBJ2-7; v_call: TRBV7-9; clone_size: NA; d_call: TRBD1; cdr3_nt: TGTGCCAGCAGCCCGATAACCGGGACAGGGGGCGAGCAGTACTTC; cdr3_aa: CASSPITGTGGEQYF
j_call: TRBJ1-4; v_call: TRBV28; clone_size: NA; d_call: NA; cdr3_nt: TGTGCCAGCAGTTCCACTAGGGCCGGGAATGAAAAACTGTTTTTT; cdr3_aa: CASSSTRAGNEKLFF
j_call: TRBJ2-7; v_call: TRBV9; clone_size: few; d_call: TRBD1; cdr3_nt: TGTGCCAGCAGCCTCCGGACAGGTTTGCCCTACGAGCAGTACTTC; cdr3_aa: CASSLRTGLPYEQYF
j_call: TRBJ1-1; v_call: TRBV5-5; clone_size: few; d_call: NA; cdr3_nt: TGTGCCAGCAGCTTGGCTGGTGACAGAAGGAACACTGAAGCTTTCTTT; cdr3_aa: CASSLAGDRRNTEAFF
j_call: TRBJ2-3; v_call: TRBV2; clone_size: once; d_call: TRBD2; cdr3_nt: TGTGCCAGCATCAGCGGGGGGGGCACAGATACGCAGTATTTT; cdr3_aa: CASISGGGTDTQYF
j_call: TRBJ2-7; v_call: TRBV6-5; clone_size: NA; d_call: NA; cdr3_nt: TGTGCCAGCAGCCGCGGGGTGTTCTCCTACGAGCAGTACTTC; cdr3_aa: CASSRGVFSYEQYF
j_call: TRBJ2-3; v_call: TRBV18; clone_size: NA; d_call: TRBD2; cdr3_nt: TGTGCCAGCTCACCGGGACTAGCGGGGGGGCCAGATACGCAGTATTTT; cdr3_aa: CASSPGLAGGPDTQYF
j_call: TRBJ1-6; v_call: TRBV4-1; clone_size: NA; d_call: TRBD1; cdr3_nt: TGCGCCAGCAGCCTCGGGACAGCGTATAATTCCCCCCTCCACTTT; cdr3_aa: CASSLGTAYNSPLHF
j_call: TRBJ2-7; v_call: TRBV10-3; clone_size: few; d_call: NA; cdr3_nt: TGTGAGGTGGGGGGATCCTTCTCCTACGAGCAGTACTTC; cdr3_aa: CEVGGSFSYEQYF
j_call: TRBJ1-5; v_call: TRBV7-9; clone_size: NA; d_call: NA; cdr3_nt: TGTGCCAGCAGCTTAGGGGCAGGGGTCAATCAGCCCCAGCATTTT; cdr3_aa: CASSLGAGVNQPQHF
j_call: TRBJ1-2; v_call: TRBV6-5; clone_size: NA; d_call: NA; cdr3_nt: TGTGCCAGCAGTTACTCTGGCAGGACTAACTATGGCTACACCTTC; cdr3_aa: CASSYSGRTNYGYTF
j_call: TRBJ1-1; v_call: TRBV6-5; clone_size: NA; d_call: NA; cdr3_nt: TGTGCCAGCAGCTGGGGGGGCACTGAAGCTTTCTTT; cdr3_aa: CASSWGGTEAFF